The 13 T cell receptor beta chains in this list originate from one sample, sequenced in a study of T cells after posttransplantation cyclophosphamide. Produced via immunoSEQ multiplex PCR; TCRdb's table is partial and in-frame only. The sample gives roughly 30,000 clones, approximately 90% of which show up once; under 15% is in the top ten. The sequencing input was PBMCs. The receptors were gathered from a woman in her 40s with a blood cancer, CMV-positive, and with a related stem cell donor.

This clone was found a few times. V is TRBV19 and J is TRBJ1-1; the D is unclear. CDR1 is LNHDA, CDR2 SQIVND, per germline (reference sequence). The V gene lost 5 bases and the J gene lost 10 bases, with 11 bases spanning the gap. The CDR3 runs 11 residues. CDR3 coding DNA: TGTGCCAGTAGTCCACGACTAGGAGCTTTCTTT. This encodes CASSPRLGAFF.

This CDR3 is CASSSRDRDYEQYF. The CDR3 DNA reads as TGTGCCAGCAGCTCCCGGGACAGGGACTACGAGCAGTACTTC. The gene calls are TRBV5-4 and TRBJ2-7, with 9 nucleotides matching TRBD1. CDR3 size: 14 residues. The J segment lost 3 bases and the V segment lost 3 bases, leaving 4 bases of the junction unmatched. Germline loops: CDR1 SGHNT, CDR2 YYREEE (reference sequence).

This chain links TRBV5-1 with TRBJ2-5; 13 bases match TRBD2. CDR1 SGHRS and CDR2 YFSETQ come from the germline V gene. Trimming cost V 4 bases and J 5 bases; bases outside gene matches: 11. This CDR3 has 17 amino acids. The CDR3, as DNA: TGCGCCAGCAGCCCGAGACTAGCGGGGGGTACCGGGGAGACCCAGTACTTC. This gives the protein CASSPRLAGGTGETQYF. Complete variable domain (other parts from reference TRBV5-1 and TRBJ2-5): KAGVTQTPRYLIKTRGQQVTLSCSPISGHRSVSWYQQTPGQGLQFLFEYFSETQRNKGNFPGRFSGRQFSNSRSEMNVSTLELGDSALYLCASSPRLAGGTGETQYFGPGTRLLVL.

The DNA of the CDR3 is TGTGCCAGCAGCGAGGGGGACATTCAGAACACCGGGGAGCTGTTTTTT. Its protein product is CASSEGDIQNTGELFF. This chain links TRBV5-5 with TRBJ2-2, with a weak D call TRBD1 (6 bases). This CDR3 comprises 16 residues. Between the trimmed V and J ends, which lost 4 bases and 1 base, there was a span of 14 bases. The germline CDR1 and CDR2 sequences are SGHKS and YYEKEE (reference sequence).

The rearrangement uses TRBV18 and TRBJ2-1, with 10 bases matching TRBD2. CDR3 length: 15 amino acids. V gave up 4 bases and J gave up 7 bases; unmatched junction bases: 7. Germline V CDR1 and CDR2: KGHSH, LQKENI. In nucleotides, the CDR3 is TGTGCCAGCTCACAGAGAGCGGGGGGGTTAAATGAGCAGTTCTTC. This codes for CASSQRAGGLNEQFF.

This clone was seen once. The chain joins TRBV27 to TRBJ2-5; 7 nucleotides agree with TRBD1. The V gene end was trimmed by 2 bases and the J gene end by 1 base; junction bases not matched to a gene: 4. From germline, CDR1 is MNHEY and CDR2 SMNVEV (reference sequence). The CDR3 has 15 amino acids. The CDR3 sequence: CASSLRDSFQETQYF. CDR3 nucleotides: TGTGCCAGCAGTTTACGGGACAGTTTCCAAGAGACCCAGTACTTC.

The chain employs TRBV19 and TRBJ2-7, with D perhaps matching TRBD2 (6 bases). Germline V gene sequence: CDR1 LNHDA, CDR2 SQIVND (reference sequence). The CDR3 totals 13 residues. The V gene lost 10 bases and the J gene lost 2 bases, with 15 bases spanning the gap. DNA of the CDR3: TGTGCCACTAGCCGGGAGCCAGCCTACGAGCAGTACTTC. It translates to CATSREPAYEQYF.

This sequence joins TRBV2 and TRBJ2-3; 10 bases agree with TRBD1. Germline values: CDR1 SNHLY, CDR2 FYNNEI. Unmatched junction bases numbered 4, after V lost 5 bases and J lost 2 bases. This CDR3 is built from 15 residues. DNA of the CDR3: TGTGCCAGCAGTATGGACAGGGGGGCCACAGATACGCAGTATTTT. The encoded protein is CASSMDRGATDTQYF.

The chain couples TRBV5-1 to TRBJ1-1; a weak D match, TRBD1 (5 bases). The CDR3 has 15 residues. CDR1 SGHRS and CDR2 YFSETQ come from the germline V gene. The ends were cut back, 1 base at V and 0 bases at J, with 10 bases in the middle. In nucleotides, the CDR3 is TGCGCCAGCAGCTTGATCCGGGGGTTGAACACTGAAGCTTTCTTT. Protein sequence: CASSLIRGLNTEAFF.

This clone was seen a few times. The chain uses TRBV4-1 and TRBJ1-5; 7 bases fit TRBD1. V lost 5 bases and J lost 6; bases outside the gene matches: 10. Germline values: CDR1 MGHRA, CDR2 YSYEKL. The CDR3 loop spans 15 amino acids. The CDR3 sequence: CASSNPRQGGQPQHF. The CDR3 region has the DNA TGCGCCAGCAGCAACCCCCGACAGGGCGGTCAGCCCCAGCATTTT.

This chain connects TRBV7-6 to TRBJ2-5; 8 bases agree with TRBD1. J gave up 0 bases and V 5 bases, and 8 bases lay outside the gene matches. Germline V gives CDR1 SGHVS, CDR2 FNYEAQ. This CDR3 region has 16 residues. The CDR3 DNA reads TGTGCCAGCAGCGGACAGGGATTAAGGTACCAAGAGACCCAGTACTTC. This gives the protein CASSGQGLRYQETQYF.

The chain recombines TRBV19 with TRBJ1-1; TRBD1 is a possible D gene (6 bases). The CDR3 is made up of 16 amino acids. The V and J ends lost 3 bases and 4 bases respectively, with 18 bases between them. CDR1 LNHDA and CDR2 SQIVND come from the germline V gene (reference sequence). CDR3 sequence reads: CASSIGAGVLSTEAFF. CDR3 bases: TGTGCCAGTAGTATCGGGGCAGGGGTTCTGAGCACTGAAGCTTTCTTT. The variable domain in full, completed from reference TRBV19 and TRBJ1-1, reads DGGITQSPKYLFRKEGQNVTLSCEQNLNHDAMYWYRQDPGQGLRLIYYSQIVNDFQKGDIAEGYSVSREKKESFPLTVTSAQKNPTAFYLCASSIGAGVLSTEAFFGQGTRLTVV.

This rearrangement joins TRBV28 to TRBJ1-2; tentative D call: TRBD1 (6 bases). V was cut by 2 bases and J by 3 bases, with 22 bases left in between. The germline V gene has CDR1 MDHEN and CDR2 SYDVKM. The CDR3 extends over 18 amino acids. The CDR3 region is CASSLVYSLRDIDYGYTF. As DNA, the CDR3 is TGTGCCAGCAGTTTAGTTTACTCACTTAGGGACATTGACTATGGCTACACCTTC.